The next 7 T cell receptor beta chains were all read from a single sample in a study of cytomegalovirus exposure and HLA in healthy donors. The study ran its PCR with 60 Vbeta and 13 Jbeta primers. Sequencing used immunoSEQ multiplex PCR; TCRdb keeps in-frame clones, though not all of them. Among about 270,000 clones, just over 70% were seen once, and the ten largest hold 2% to 2.5%. The sequencing input was PBMCs. The receptor source for this set is a female donor in good health and CMV-seronegative.

This chain joins TRBV4-1 and TRBJ2-7; D perhaps matches TRBD1 (5 bases). The CDR3 runs to 16 residues. In germline, CDR1 is MGHRA, CDR2 YSYEKL. Trimming stripped 0 bases from V and 3 bases from J, with 15 bases between. CDR3 DNA: TGCGCCAGCAGCCAAGATGGTCAGGGCATGGGCTACGAGCAGTACTTC. This codes for CASSQDGQGMGYEQYF.

This clone was recorded a few times. The rearrangement uses TRBV11-3 and TRBJ2-2; tentatively, D is TRBD1 (5 bases). The CDR3 is made up of 15 amino acids. Germline CDR1 reads SGHNT; CDR2 reads YENEEA. The V and J ends lost 5 bases and 4 bases respectively, with 14 bases between them. The CDR3 loop reads CASSTDTSFTGELFF. In DNA form, the CDR3 reads TGTGCCAGCAGCACGGACACGTCCTTCACCGGGGAGCTGTTTTTT.

This clone was seen just once. CDR3 nucleotides: TGTGCCAGCAGCTCCCCGGGACAGAACTACAATGAGCAGTTCTTC. Its protein product is CASSSPGQNYNEQFF. V usage is TRBV7-9 and J usage is TRBJ2-1; 7 positions match TRBD1. V gave up 4 bases and J gave up 3 bases; unmatched junction bases: 6. The length of the CDR3 is 15 residues. In germline, CDR1 is SEHNR, CDR2 FQNEAQ (reference sequence).

This clone was seen once. The CDR3 DNA sequence: TGTGCCAGCAGCCAAGTACAGGTCCTGGAGCAGTACTTC. Translating it yields CASSQVQVLEQYF. The chain recombines TRBV14 with TRBJ2-7, with D perhaps matching TRBD1 (5 bases). Germline lookup yields CDR1 SGHDN and CDR2 FVKESK. This CDR3 has 13 amino acids. V gave up 1 base and J gave up 7 bases, with 11 bases separating them.

The gene calls are TRBV25-1 and TRBJ1-2; D perhaps matches TRBD1 (5 bases). This CDR3 contains 13 residues. V dropped 4 bases and J dropped 3 bases, with 9 bases sitting between them. The germline V gene encodes CDR1 MGHDK and CDR2 SYGVNS. The CDR3 sequence: CASSAGGDYGYTF. Here the CDR3 DNA reads TGTGCCAGCAGTGCTGGGGGGGACTATGGCTACACCTTC.

The CDR3 DNA reads as TGCGCCAGCAGCCAAGACTACAGCCTTAGCAATCAGCCCCAGCATTTT. Its protein product is CASSQDYSLSNQPQHF. This chain links TRBV4-1 with TRBJ1-5; D ambiguous. The length of the CDR3 is 16 residues. The germline V and J ends were trimmed by 0 bases and 0 bases, with 9 bases remaining between them. Germline loops: CDR1 MGHRA, CDR2 YSYEKL.

This clone was observed a handful of times. V gene TRBV15 combines with J gene TRBJ2-1; the D gene is possibly TRBD2 (6 bases). V lost 0 bases and J 1 base, leaving 10 bases between the germline ends. Germline CDR1 reads LNHNV; CDR2 reads YYDKDF (reference sequence). The CDR3 loop spans 16 amino acids. DNA of the CDR3: TGTGCCACCAGCAGAGATCTGGGGGGATCCTACAATGAGCAGTTCTTC. Its translation is CATSRDLGGSYNEQFF.